This record concerns one T cell receptor (beta chain) sequence. This sample stems from a study of shared T cell receptors in the human thymus. Generated by immunoSEQ multiplex PCR, the TCRdb table keeps only in-frame clones and is missing some. The data show about 660,000 clones, around 87% seen once. The CDR3 contains 17 residues. Germline CDR1 reads SGHTA; CDR2 reads FQGNSA. Trimming at V came to 5 bases and at J to 4 bases, leaving 13 bases not matched to a gene. These data were also reused for a study on human thymus T cells. As reported in that work: Gene usage (both V and J) appeared biased in thymic and blood repertoires.

The sample was thymocytes. The chain joins TRBV7-2 to TRBJ1-5, with 8 positions matching TRBD1. The source of this sequence is a boy younger than two with a congenital heart defect. The DNA for the CDR3 is TGTGCCAGCAGCCCATACCCGGACAGGGCAGTTAATCAGCCCCAGCATTTT. It is translated as CASSPYPDRAVNQPQHF. Full variable domain (remainder filled in from reference TRBV7-2 and TRBJ1-5): GAGVSQSPSNKVTEKGKDVELRCDPISGHTALYWYRQSLGQGLEFLIYFQGNSAPDKSGLPSDRFSAERTGGSVSTLTIQRTQQEDSAVYLCASSPYPDRAVNQPQHFGDGTRLSIL.